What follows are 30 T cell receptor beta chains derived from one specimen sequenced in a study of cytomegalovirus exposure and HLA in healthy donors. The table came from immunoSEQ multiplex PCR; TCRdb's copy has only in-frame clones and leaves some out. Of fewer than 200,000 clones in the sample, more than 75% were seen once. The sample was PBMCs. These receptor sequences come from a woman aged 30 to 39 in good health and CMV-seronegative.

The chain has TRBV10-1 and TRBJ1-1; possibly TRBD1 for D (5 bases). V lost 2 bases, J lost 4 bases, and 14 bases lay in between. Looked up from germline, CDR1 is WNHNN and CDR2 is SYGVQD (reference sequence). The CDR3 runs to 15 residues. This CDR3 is CASSEALTDTTEAFF. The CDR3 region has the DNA TGCGCCAGCAGTGAGGCCTTGACAGACACCACTGAAGCTTTCTTT.

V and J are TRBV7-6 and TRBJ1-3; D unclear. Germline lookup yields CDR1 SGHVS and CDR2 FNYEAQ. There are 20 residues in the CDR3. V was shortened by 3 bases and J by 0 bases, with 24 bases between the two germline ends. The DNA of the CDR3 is TGTGCCAGCAGCTTTTCGGCCGGAGATGGTATCGCAGACTCTGGAAACACCATATATTTT. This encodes CASSFSAGDGIADSGNTIYF.

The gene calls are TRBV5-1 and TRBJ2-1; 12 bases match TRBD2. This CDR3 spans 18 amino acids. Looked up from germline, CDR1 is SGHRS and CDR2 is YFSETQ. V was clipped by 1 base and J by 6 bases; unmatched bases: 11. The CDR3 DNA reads TGCGCCAGCAGCTTGAGAGGACTAGCGGGGCTTCCGGGCAATGAGCAGTTCTTC. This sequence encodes CASSLRGLAGLPGNEQFF.

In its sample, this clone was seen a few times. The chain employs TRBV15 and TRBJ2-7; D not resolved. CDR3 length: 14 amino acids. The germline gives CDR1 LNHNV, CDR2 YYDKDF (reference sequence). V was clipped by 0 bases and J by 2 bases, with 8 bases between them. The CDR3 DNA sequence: TGTGCCACCAGCAGAGATAAAGCCACCTACGAGCAGTACTTC. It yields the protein CATSRDKATYEQYF.

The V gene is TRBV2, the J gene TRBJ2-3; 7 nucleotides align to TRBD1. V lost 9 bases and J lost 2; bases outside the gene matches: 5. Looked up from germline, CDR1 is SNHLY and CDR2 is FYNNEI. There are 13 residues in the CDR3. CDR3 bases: TGTGCCAGGGAGGACAGGCACACAGATACGCAGTATTTT. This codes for CAREDRHTDTQYF.

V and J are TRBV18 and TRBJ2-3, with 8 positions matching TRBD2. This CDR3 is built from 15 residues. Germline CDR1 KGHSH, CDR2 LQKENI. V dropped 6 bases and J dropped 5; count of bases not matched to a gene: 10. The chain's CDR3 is CASSIARGVIDTQYF. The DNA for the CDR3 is TGTGCCAGCTCTATCGCGCGGGGGGTCATAGATACGCAGTATTTT.

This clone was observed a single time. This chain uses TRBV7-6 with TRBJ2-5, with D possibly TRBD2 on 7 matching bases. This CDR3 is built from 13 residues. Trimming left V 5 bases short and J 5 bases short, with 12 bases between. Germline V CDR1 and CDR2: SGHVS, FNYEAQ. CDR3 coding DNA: TGTGCCAGCAGCGGAGGGGGAGGGGAGACCCAGTACTTC. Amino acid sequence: CASSGGGGETQYF.

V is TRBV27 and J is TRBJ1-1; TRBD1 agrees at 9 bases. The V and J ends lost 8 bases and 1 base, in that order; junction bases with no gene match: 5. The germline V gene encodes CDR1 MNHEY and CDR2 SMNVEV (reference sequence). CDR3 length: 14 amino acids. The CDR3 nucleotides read TGTGCCAGCGGGACAGGGTGGGGGAACACTGAAGCTTTCTTT. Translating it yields CASGTGWGNTEAFF.

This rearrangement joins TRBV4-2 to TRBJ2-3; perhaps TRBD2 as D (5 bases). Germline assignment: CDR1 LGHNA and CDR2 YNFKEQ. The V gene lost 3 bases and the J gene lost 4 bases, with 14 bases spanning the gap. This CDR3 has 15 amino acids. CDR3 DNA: TGTGCCAGCAGCCAGGCGGCGAGCGGTGCAGATACGCAGTATTTT. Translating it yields CASSQAASGADTQYF.

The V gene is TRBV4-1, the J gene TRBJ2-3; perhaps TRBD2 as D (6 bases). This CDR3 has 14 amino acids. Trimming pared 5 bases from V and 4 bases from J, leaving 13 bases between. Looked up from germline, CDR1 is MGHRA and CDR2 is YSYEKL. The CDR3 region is CASSVGGSPDTQYF. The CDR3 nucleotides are TGCGCCAGCAGCGTAGGAGGGAGCCCAGATACGCAGTATTTT.

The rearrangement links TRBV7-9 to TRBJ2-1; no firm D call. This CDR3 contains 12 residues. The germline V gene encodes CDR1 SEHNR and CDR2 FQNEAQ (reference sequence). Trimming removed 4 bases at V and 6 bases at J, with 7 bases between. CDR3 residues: CASSWFSNEQFF. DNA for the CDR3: TGTGCCAGCAGCTGGTTTAGCAATGAGCAGTTCTTC.

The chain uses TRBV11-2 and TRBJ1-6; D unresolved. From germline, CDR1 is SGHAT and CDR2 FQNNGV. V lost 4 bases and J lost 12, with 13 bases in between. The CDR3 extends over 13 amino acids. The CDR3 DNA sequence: TGTGCCAGCAGCTACTCTAAGAGTAGACCCCTCCACTTT. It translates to CASSYSKSRPLHF. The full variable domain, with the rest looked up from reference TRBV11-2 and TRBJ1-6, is EAGVAQSPRYKIIEKRQSVAFWCNPISGHATLYWYQQILGQGPKLLIQFQNNGVVDDSQLPKDRFSAERLKGVDSTLKIQPAKLEDSAVYLCASSYSKSRPLHFGNGTRLTVT.

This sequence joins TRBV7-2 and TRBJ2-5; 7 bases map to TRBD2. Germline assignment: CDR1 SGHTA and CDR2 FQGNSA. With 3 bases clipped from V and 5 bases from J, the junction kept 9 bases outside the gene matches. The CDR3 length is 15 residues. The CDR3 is CASSLSGRGGETQYF. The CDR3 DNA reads TGTGCCAGCAGCTTGTCAGGGAGGGGAGGGGAGACCCAGTACTTC. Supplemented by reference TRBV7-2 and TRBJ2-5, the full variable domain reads GAGVSQSPSNKVTEKGKDVELRCDPISGHTALYWYRQSLGQGLEFLIYFQGNSAPDKSGLPSDRFSAERTGGSVSTLTIQRTQQEDSAVYLCASSLSGRGGETQYFGPGTRLLVL.

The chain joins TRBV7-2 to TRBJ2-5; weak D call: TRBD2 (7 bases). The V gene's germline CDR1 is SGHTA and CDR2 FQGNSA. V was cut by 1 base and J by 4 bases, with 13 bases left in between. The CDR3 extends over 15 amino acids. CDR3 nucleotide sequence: TGTGCCAGCAGCTTAGGCGGGGGCCTCTTAGAGACCCAGTACTTC. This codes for CASSLGGGLLETQYF.

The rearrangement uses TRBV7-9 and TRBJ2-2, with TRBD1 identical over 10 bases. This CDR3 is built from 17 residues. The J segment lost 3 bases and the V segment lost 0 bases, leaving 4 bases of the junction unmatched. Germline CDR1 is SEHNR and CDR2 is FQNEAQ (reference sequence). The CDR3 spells CASSLATGTGDTGELFF. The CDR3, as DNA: TGTGCCAGCAGCTTAGCGACCGGGACAGGGGACACCGGGGAGCTGTTTTTT.

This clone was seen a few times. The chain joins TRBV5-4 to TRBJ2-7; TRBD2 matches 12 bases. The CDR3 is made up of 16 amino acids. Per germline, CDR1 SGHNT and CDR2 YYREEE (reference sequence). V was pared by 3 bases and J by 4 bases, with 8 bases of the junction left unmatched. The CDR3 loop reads CASSYGLAGLGYEQYF. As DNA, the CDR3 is TGTGCCAGCAGCTACGGACTAGCGGGGCTGGGATACGAGCAGTACTTC.

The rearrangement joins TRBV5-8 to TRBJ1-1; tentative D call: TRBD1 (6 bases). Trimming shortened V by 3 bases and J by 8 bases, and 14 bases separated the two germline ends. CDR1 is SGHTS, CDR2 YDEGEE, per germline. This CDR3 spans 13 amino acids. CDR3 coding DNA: TGTGCCAGCAGCTCCTTTAGACAGGCCGAAGCTTTCTTT. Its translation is CASSSFRQAEAFF.

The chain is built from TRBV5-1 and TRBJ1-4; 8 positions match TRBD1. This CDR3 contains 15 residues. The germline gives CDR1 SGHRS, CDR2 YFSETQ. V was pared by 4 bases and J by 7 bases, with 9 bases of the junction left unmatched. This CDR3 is CASSLRGPGPEKLFF. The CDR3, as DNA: TGCGCCAGCAGCCTCAGGGGGCCGGGGCCTGAAAAACTGTTTTTT.

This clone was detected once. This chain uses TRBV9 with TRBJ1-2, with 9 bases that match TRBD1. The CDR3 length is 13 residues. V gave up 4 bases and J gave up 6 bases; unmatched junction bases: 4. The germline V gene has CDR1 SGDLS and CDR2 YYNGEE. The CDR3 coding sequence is TGTGCCAGCAGCCGGACAGGGGTGAATGGCTACACCTTC. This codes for CASSRTGVNGYTF.

This chain's CDR3 is CASSQDGLGQRETEAFF. The CDR3 bases are TGCGCCAGCAGCCAAGACGGCTTAGGACAGAGAGAAACTGAAGCTTTCTTT. V is TRBV4-3 and J is TRBJ1-1, with D tentatively TRBD1 (6 bases). V lost 0 bases and J 5 bases, leaving 19 bases between the germline ends. Germline V lookup: CDR1 LGHNA, CDR2 YSLEER. The CDR3 is made up of 17 amino acids.

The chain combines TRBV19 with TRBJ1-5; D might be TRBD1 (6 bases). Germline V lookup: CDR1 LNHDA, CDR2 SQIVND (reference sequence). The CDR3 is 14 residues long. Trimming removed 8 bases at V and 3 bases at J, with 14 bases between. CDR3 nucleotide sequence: TGTGCCAGTCTGCCTGGGGGCAACAATCAGCCCCAGCATTTT. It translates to CASLPGGNNQPQHF. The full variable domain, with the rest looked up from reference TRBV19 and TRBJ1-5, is DGGITQSPKYLFRKEGQNVTLSCEQNLNHDAMYWYRQDPGQGLRLIYYSQIVNDFQKGDIAEGYSVSREKKESFPLTVTSAQKNPTAFYLCASLPGGNNQPQHFGDGTRLSIL.

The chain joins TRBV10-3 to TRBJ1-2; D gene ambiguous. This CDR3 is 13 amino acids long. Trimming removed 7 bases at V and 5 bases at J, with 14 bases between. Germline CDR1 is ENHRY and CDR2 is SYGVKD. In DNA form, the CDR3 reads TGTGCCATCACCGAAGCCCTGAAATATGGCTACACCTTC. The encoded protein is CAITEALKYGYTF.

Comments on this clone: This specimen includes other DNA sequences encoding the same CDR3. The CDR3 DNA sequence: TGTGCCAGCAGCGTAGGAAGCGGAGGTTCCTACGAGCAGTACTTC. Amino acids: CASSVGSGGSYEQYF. The chain couples TRBV9 to TRBJ2-7, with D possibly TRBD2 on 5 matching bases. This CDR3 comprises 15 residues. The germline CDR1 and CDR2 sequences are SGDLS and YYNGEE. V lost 0 bases to trimming and J lost 1 base, with 11 bases between them.

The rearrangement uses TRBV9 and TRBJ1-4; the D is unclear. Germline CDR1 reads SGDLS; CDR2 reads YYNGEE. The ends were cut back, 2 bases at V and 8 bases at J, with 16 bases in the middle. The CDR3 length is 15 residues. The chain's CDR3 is CASSVDGGASEKLFF. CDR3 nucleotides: TGTGCCAGCAGCGTTGATGGAGGAGCGTCGGAAAAACTGTTTTTT. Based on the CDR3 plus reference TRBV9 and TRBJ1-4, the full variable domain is DSGVTQTPKHLITATGQRVTLRCSPRSGDLSVYWYQQSLDQGLQFLIQYYNGEERAKGNILERFSAQQFPDLHSELNLSSLELGDSALYFCASSVDGGASEKLFFGSGTQLSVL.

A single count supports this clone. CDR3 nucleotides: TGTGCCAGCAGGAGGACTAGCGGGGGGCCCACCGGGGAGCTGTTTTTT. Protein sequence: CASRRTSGGPTGELFF. The V and J genes are TRBV11-2 and TRBJ2-2; 14 bases match TRBD2. The V segment lost 6 bases and the J segment 4 bases; nucleotides outside the gene matches: 4. The germline V gene encodes CDR1 SGHAT and CDR2 FQNNGV. This CDR3 is built from 16 residues. The variable domain in full, with the rest retrieved from reference TRBV11-2 and TRBJ2-2, is EAGVAQSPRYKIIEKRQSVAFWCNPISGHATLYWYQQILGQGPKLLIQFQNNGVVDDSQLPKDRFSAERLKGVDSTLKIQPAKLEDSAVYLCASRRTSGGPTGELFFGEGSRLTVL.

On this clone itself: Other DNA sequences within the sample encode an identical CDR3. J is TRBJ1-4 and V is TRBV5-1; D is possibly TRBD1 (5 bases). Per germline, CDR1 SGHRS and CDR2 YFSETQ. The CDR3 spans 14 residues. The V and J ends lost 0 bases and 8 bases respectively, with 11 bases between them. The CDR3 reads CASSLGQGNEKLFF. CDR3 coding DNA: TGCGCCAGCAGCTTGGGGCAGGGTAACGAAAAACTGTTTTTT.

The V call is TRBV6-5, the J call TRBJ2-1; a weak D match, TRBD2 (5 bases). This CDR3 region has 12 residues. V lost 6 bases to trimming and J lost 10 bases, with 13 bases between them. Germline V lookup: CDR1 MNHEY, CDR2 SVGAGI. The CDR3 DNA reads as TGTGCCAGCAGCAAACGGCCGGGGGAGCAGTTCTTC. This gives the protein CASSKRPGEQFF.

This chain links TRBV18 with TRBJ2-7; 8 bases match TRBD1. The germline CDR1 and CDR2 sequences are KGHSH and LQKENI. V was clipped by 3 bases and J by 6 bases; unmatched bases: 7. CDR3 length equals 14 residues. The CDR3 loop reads CASSPGQVNGEQYF. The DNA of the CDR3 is TGTGCCAGCTCACCGGGACAGGTGAATGGCGAGCAGTACTTC.

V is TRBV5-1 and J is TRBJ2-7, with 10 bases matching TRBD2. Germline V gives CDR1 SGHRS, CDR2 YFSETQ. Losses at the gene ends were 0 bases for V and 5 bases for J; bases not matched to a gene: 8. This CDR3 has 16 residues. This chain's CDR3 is CASSLVGLASRDEQYF. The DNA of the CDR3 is TGCGCCAGCAGCTTGGTGGGACTAGCGTCTCGGGACGAGCAGTACTTC.

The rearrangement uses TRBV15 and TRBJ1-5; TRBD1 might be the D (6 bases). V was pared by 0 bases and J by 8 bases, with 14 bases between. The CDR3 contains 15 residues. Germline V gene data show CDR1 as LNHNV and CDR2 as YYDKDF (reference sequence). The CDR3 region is CATSRDRGGWEPQHF. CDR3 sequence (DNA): TGTGCCACCAGCAGAGACAGGGGTGGTTGGGAGCCCCAGCATTTT.